This T cell receptor (beta chain) was obtained from a study of tumor and adjacent non-tumor tissue in lung cancer. TCRbeta libraries were built with three rounds of nested PCR, modified from ARM-PCR. TCRdb fed the multiplex PCR reads into MiXCR, producing one record per CDR3 protein. The repertoire includes about 200,000 distinct CDR3 sequences, roughly 70% of them detected once, and about 23% sits in the top ten. No cell sorting was done before RNA was extracted from the tissue. The sample holds one count of this clonotype. In this CDR3 the conserved last residue, phenylalanine or tryptophan, is missing, so a read error is likely. The TCR sequence derives from a man aged 60 to 69 with non-small cell lung cancer. Sequenced material: lung tumor tissue.

This CDR3 reads CSATSIGPNQPQHC. The CDR3 DNA reads as TGCAGTGCTACCTCGATAGGGCCTAATCAGCCCCAGCATTGT. The chain is built from TRBV20-1 and TRBJ1-5; D call uncertain. Germline V lookup: CDR1 DFQATT, CDR2 SNEGSKA (reference sequence). V was shortened by 4 bases and J by 4 bases, with 14 bases between the two germline ends. CDR3 length: 14 residues.